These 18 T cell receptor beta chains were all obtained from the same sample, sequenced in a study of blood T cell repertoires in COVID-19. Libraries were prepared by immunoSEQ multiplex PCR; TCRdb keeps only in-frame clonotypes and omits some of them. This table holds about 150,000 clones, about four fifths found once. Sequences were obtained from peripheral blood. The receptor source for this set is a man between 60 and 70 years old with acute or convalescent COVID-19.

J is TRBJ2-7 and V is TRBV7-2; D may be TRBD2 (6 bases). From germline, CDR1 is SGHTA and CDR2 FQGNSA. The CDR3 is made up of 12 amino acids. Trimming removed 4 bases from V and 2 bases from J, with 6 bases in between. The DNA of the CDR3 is TGTGCCAGCAGCTCGGGGGCCTACGAGCAGTACTTC. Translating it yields CASSSGAYEQYF.

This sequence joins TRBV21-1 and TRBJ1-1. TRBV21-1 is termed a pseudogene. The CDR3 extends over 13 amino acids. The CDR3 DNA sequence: TGTGCCAGCAGCCCCCGGTTCGACACTGAAGCTTTCTTT. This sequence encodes CASSPRFDTEAFF.

The DNA of the CDR3 is TGTGCCAGCAGTGATCGGCAGGCCGTCACAGATACGCAGTATTTT. Encoded protein: CASSDRQAVTDTQYF. The rearrangement uses TRBV2 and TRBJ2-3, with no clear D. This CDR3 is built from 15 residues. Germline-derived CDR1 and CDR2 are SNHLY and FYNNEI. Trimming removed 3 bases from V and 2 bases from J, with 12 bases in between.

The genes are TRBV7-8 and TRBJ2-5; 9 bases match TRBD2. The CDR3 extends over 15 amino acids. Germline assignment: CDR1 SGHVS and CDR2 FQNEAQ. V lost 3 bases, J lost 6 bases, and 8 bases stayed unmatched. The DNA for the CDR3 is TGTGCCAGCAGCTTCCTGGCGGGGGGGCAACAGACCCAGTACTTC. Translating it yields CASSFLAGGQQTQYF.

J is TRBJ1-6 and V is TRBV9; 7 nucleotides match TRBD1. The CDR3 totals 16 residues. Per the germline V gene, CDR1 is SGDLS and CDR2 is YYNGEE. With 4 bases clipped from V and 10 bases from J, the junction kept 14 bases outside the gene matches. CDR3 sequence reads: CASSPRQGEMGSPLHF. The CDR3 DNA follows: TGTGCCAGCAGCCCAAGACAGGGAGAGATGGGATCACCCCTCCACTTT.

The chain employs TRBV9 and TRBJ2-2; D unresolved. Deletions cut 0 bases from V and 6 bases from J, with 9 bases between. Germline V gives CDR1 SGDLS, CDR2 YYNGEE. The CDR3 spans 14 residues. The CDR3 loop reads CASSVVGVPGELFF. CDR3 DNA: TGTGCCAGCAGCGTAGTTGGAGTTCCCGGGGAGCTGTTTTTT. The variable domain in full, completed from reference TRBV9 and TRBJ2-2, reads DSGVTQTPKHLITATGQRVTLRCSPRSGDLSVYWYQQSLDQGLQFLIQYYNGEERAKGNILERFSAQQFPDLHSELNLSSLELGDSALYFCASSVVGVPGELFFGEGSRLTVL.

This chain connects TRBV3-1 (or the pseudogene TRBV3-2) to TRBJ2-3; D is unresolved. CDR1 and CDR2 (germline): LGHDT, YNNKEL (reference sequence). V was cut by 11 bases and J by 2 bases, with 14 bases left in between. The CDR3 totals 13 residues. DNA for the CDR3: TGTGCCGCGCGGATGTCCCACACAGATACGCAGTATTTT. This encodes CAARMSHTDTQYF.

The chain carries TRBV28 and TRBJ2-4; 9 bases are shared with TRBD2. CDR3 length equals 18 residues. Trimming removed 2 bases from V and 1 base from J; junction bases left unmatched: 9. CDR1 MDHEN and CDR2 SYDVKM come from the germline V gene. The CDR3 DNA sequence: TGTGCCAGCAGTTTACTAGCGGGACCTGGGATGGCCAAAAACATTCAGTACTTC. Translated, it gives CASSLLAGPGMAKNIQYF.

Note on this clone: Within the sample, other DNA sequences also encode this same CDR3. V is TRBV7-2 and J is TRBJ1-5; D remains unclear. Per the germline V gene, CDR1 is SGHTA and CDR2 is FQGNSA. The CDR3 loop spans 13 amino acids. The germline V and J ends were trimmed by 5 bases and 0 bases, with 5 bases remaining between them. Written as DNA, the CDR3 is TGTGCCAGCAGCCGGGATAGCAATCAGCCCCAGCATTTT. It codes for CASSRDSNQPQHF.

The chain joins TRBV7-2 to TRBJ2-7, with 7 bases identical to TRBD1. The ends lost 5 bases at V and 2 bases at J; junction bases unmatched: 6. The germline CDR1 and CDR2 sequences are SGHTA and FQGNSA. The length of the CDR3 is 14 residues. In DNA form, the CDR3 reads TGTGCCAGCAGCGAACAGGGGTTGACCTACGAGCAGTACTTC. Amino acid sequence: CASSEQGLTYEQYF.

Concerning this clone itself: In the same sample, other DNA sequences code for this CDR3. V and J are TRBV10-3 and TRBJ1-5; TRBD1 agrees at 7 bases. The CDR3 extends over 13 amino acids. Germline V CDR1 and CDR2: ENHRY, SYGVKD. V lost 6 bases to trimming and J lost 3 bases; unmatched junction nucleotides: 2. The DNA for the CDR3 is TGTGCCATCAGCGGACAGGCCAATCAGCCCCAGCATTTT. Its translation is CAISGQANQPQHF.

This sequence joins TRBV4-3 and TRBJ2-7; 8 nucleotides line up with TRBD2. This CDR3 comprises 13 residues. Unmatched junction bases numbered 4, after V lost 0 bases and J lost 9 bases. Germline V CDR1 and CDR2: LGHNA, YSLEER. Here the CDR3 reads CASSQDPGGRQYF. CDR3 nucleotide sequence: TGCGCCAGCAGCCAAGACCCGGGGGGGCGGCAGTACTTC.

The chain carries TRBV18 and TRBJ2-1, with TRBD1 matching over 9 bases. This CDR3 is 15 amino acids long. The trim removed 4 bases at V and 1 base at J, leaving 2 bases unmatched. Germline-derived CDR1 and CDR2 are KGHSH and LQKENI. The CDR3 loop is CASSLGTGSYNEQFF. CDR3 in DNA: TGTGCCAGCTCACTTGGGACAGGGTCCTACAATGAGCAGTTCTTC.

CDR3 region: CSGQNYGYTF. The CDR3 DNA is TGCAGTGGGCAAAACTATGGCTACACCTTC. The chain recombines TRBV20-1 with TRBJ1-2; no reliable D call. Between the trimmed V and J ends, which lost 7 bases and 2 bases, there was a span of 5 bases. Germline V gene data show CDR1 as DFQATT and CDR2 as SNEGSKA (reference sequence). The CDR3 loop spans 10 amino acids.

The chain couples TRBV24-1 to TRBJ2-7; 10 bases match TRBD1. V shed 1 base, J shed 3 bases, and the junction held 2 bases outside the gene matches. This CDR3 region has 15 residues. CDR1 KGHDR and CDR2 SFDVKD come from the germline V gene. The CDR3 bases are TGTGCCACCAGTGATTTCGGGACAGGGGACTACGAGCAGTACTTC. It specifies CATSDFGTGDYEQYF.

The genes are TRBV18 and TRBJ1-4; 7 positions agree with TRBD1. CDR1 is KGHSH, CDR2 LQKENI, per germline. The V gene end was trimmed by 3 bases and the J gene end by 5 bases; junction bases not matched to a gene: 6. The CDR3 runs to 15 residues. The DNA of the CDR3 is TGTGCCAGCTCACCTAAGACAGGGATAAATGAAAAACTGTTTTTT. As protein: CASSPKTGINEKLFF.

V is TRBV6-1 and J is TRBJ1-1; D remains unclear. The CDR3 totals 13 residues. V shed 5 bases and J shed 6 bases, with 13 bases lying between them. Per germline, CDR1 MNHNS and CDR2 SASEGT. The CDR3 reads CASSNSMRAEAFF. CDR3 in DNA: TGTGCCAGCAGTAATTCAATGAGAGCTGAAGCTTTCTTT.

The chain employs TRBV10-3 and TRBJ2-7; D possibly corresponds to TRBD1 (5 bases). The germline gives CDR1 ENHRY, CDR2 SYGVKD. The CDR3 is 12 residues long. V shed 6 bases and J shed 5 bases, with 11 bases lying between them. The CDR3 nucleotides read TGTGCCATCAGCCTCCAGGGTGACGAGCAGTACTTC. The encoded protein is CAISLQGDEQYF.